What follows are 24 T cell receptor beta chains derived from one specimen sequenced in a study of identical twins. TCRdb recomputed calls from the 5' RACE reads with MiXCR, one row per CDR3 protein. Among 200,000 to 300,000 distinct CDR3 sequences, over 9.5% were seen once, and the ten largest hold more than 8.5%. Sequencing input: memory T cells sorted from blood. These TCRs come from a man aged 50-59 years in good health.

This clonotype was counted at least ten times. The rearrangement links TRBV7-9 to TRBJ1-2, with D perhaps TRBD1 (5 bases). CDR1 is SEHNR and CDR2 is FQNEAQ in the germline V gene (reference sequence). The germline V and J ends were trimmed by 6 bases and 2 bases, with 16 bases remaining between them. The CDR3 spans 15 residues. The CDR3 sequence: CASSFRDQGNYGYTF. The CDR3 DNA follows: TGTGCCAGCAGTTTCCGAGACCAGGGCAACTATGGCTACACCTTC.

This clonotype was counted at least ten times. The chain recombines TRBV3-1 with TRBJ2-3, with TRBD2 matching over 9 bases. CDR1 is LGHDT, CDR2 YNNKEL, per germline (reference sequence). The J segment lost 5 bases and the V segment lost 1 base, leaving 10 bases of the junction unmatched. The CDR3 loop spans 17 amino acids. Here the CDR3 DNA reads TGTGCCAGCAGCCAAGGTACGAGCGGGGGGTCCGGAGATACGCAGTATTTT. Its translation is CASSQGTSGGSGDTQYF.

There are many counts of this clonotype. The CDR3 reads CASSQEFDRGQSEQYF. The CDR3 bases are TGCGCCAGCAGCCAAGAGTTTGACAGGGGGCAAAGCGAGCAGTACTTC. V usage is TRBV4-3 and J usage is TRBJ2-7; 10 bases are shared with TRBD1. Per the germline V gene, CDR1 is LGHNA and CDR2 is YSLEER. The length of the CDR3 is 16 residues. J lost 6 bases, V lost 0 bases, and 8 bases had no gene match.

This clonotype came up a few times. The chain combines TRBV7-2 with TRBJ1-4, with D unresolved. The CDR3 loop spans 13 amino acids. In germline, CDR1 is SGHTA, CDR2 FQGNSA. V shed 5 bases and J shed 3 bases, with 7 bases lying between them. The CDR3: CASSRDSNEKLFF. CDR3 DNA sequence: TGTGCCAGCAGCCGGGATTCTAATGAAAAACTGTTTTTT.

This clonotype was picked up a small number of times. V is TRBV20-1 and J is TRBJ2-5; possibly TRBD1 for D (5 bases). Germline V gives CDR1 DFQATT, CDR2 SNEGSKA (reference sequence). CDR3 length: 12 amino acids. The germline V and J ends were trimmed by 7 bases and 1 base, with 10 bases remaining between them. In DNA form, the CDR3 reads TGCAGTGGGAGACAGTCCCAAGAGACCCAGTACTTC. Encoded protein: CSGRQSQETQYF.

A few counts support this clonotype. The CDR3 nucleotides are TGTGCCAGCAGCTTAGTTCCGCTAGCGGGGGGGGTAGAGACCCAGTACTTC. Encoded protein: CASSLVPLAGGVETQYF. The chain couples TRBV7-2 to TRBJ2-5; 12 bases fit TRBD2. Germline V gene data show CDR1 as SGHTA and CDR2 as FQGNSA. Trimming at V came to 1 base and at J to 4 bases, leaving 7 bases not matched to a gene. There are 17 residues in the CDR3.

There are a few counts of this clonotype. This chain uses TRBV20-1 with TRBJ1-2, with D possibly TRBD1 on 6 matching bases. This CDR3 region has 16 residues. Germline CDR1 is DFQATT and CDR2 is SNEGSKA (reference sequence). The V gene lost 2 bases and the J gene lost 4 bases, with 20 bases spanning the gap. The CDR3 reads CSARSLMDSFVYGYTF. The CDR3 DNA follows: TGCAGTGCTAGATCCCTTATGGACAGTTTTGTCTATGGCTACACCTTC.

The CDR3 bases are TGCAGTGCATCGGGACTGGCGGTGGATACGCAGTATTTT. Translation: CSASGLAVDTQYF. This sequence joins TRBV20-1 and TRBJ2-3; possibly TRBD2 for D (6 bases). The CDR3 is 13 residues long. V gave up 6 bases and J gave up 6 bases, with 16 bases separating them. Germline CDR1 and CDR2: DFQATT and SNEGSKA (reference sequence).

This clonotype was recorded many times. V usage is TRBV20-1 and J usage is TRBJ2-7; 8 bases fit TRBD1. This CDR3 spans 14 amino acids. In germline, CDR1 is DFQATT, CDR2 SNEGSKA (reference sequence). J was trimmed by 2 bases and V by 0 bases; bases with no gene match: 3. CDR3 nucleotide sequence: TGCAGTGCTAGAGAAAGGGACAGGACCTACGAGCAGTACTTC. It codes for CSARERDRTYEQYF.

This chain uses TRBV7-2 with TRBJ2-5; a possible D gene is TRBD2 (5 bases). The CDR3 extends over 16 amino acids. Deletions cut 3 bases from V and 0 bases from J, with 14 bases between. Germline V gene sequence: CDR1 SGHTA, CDR2 FQGNSA. The CDR3 nucleotides read TGTGCCAGCAGCTTGGCAGGACTGATATACCAAGAGACCCAGTACTTC. Its translation is CASSLAGLIYQETQYF.

This clonotype has just a few counts. The V gene is TRBV21-1, the J gene TRBJ2-1; the table calls TRBD1, which could not be checked here. TRBV21-1 is given as a pseudogene. The CDR3 extends over 17 amino acids. The CDR3 DNA follows: TGTGCCAGCAGCAAAGTGAGGGACAGGGAATGTAGGAATGAGCAGTTCTTC. This translates into CASSKVRDRECRNEQFF.

This clonotype came up a few times. The V gene is TRBV7-6, the J gene TRBJ2-5, with D hard to call. This CDR3 is 15 amino acids long. V gave up 1 base and J gave up 6 bases, with 15 bases separating them. The germline V gene has CDR1 SGHVS and CDR2 FNYEAQ. CDR3 sequence (DNA): TGTGCCAGCAGCTTAGAGGAACTCAGGCTGCAGACCCAGTACTTC. Translated, it gives CASSLEELRLQTQYF.

This clonotype has a handful of counts. V is TRBV20-1 and J is TRBJ2-1; 8 bases agree with TRBD2. CDR1 and CDR2 (germline): DFQATT, SNEGSKA (reference sequence). The CDR3 has 19 residues. V lost 6 bases and J lost 1; bases outside the gene matches: 20. The CDR3 DNA reads TGCAGTGCCCCCAGACTATTAGCGGGAAAAGACGTATCCTACAATGAGCAGTTCTTC. This translates into CSAPRLLAGKDVSYNEQFF.

This clonotype was found a few times. The chain links TRBV19 to TRBJ2-1; TRBD2 matches 7 bases. V shed 3 bases and J 5 bases; nucleotides not matched to a gene: 4. The CDR3 covers 14 residues. Looked up from germline, CDR1 is LNHDA and CDR2 is SQIVND (reference sequence). In nucleotides, the CDR3 is TGTGCCAGTAGTATGGGGAGGGAAAACAATGAGCAGTTCTTC. Translated: CASSMGRENNEQFF.

This clonotype occurred a few times. The rearrangement links TRBV20-1 to TRBJ1-5; maybe TRBD1 (6 bases). V lost 5 bases and J 3 bases, leaving 14 bases between the germline ends. This CDR3 is 14 amino acids long. Germline V gene lookup returns CDR1 DFQATT and CDR2 SNEGSKA (reference sequence). The CDR3 region has the DNA TGCAGTGCTCCCGGAGGGGGAATCAATCAGCCCCAGCATTTT. It translates to CSAPGGGINQPQHF.

The table lists this clonotype with many counts. V is TRBV4-3 and J is TRBJ1-2, with a weak D call TRBD1 (6 bases). V dropped 0 bases and J dropped 4 bases, with 12 bases sitting between them. Germline CDR1 reads LGHNA; CDR2 reads YSLEER. This CDR3 region has 15 residues. As DNA, the CDR3 is TGCGCCAGCAGCCAAGACGGGGGGCAGCCCTATGGCTACACCTTC. This sequence encodes CASSQDGGQPYGYTF.

This clonotype was picked up many times. CDR3 amino acids: CASSLKPLGANSGNTIYF. In nucleotides, the CDR3 is TGTGCCAGCAGCCTAAAGCCCCTGGGGGCGAACTCTGGAAACACCATATATTTT. The genes are TRBV11-1 and TRBJ1-3; D might be TRBD1 (6 bases). This CDR3 is 18 amino acids long. CDR1 is SGHAT, CDR2 FQDESV, per germline (reference sequence). Trimming took 5 bases from V and 0 from J, leaving 20 bases between them.

The V call is TRBV7-2, the J call TRBJ2-7, with a weak D call TRBD2 (5 bases). The CDR3 is made up of 11 amino acids. V gave up 7 bases and J gave up 3 bases, with 7 bases separating them. Germline V gene data show CDR1 as SGHTA and CDR2 as FQGNSA. CDR3 residues: CASKLGYEQYF. The CDR3, as DNA: TGTGCCAGCAAACTAGGCTACGAGCAGTACTTC.

This clonotype turned up a few times. The chain combines TRBV9 with TRBJ2-2; no definite D call. Trimming stripped 1 base from V and 3 bases from J, with 13 bases between. Germline values: CDR1 SGDLS, CDR2 YYNGEE. The CDR3 runs to 16 residues. CDR3 sequence (DNA): TGTGCCAGCAGCGTAAACAGTATGGGTTACACCGGGGAGCTGTTTTTT. Translated, it gives CASSVNSMGYTGELFF.

The rearrangement joins TRBV5-1 to TRBJ1-2; D remains ambiguous. Germline CDR1 reads SGHRS; CDR2 reads YFSETQ. The CDR3 is 14 residues long. V was shortened by 0 bases and J by 5 bases, with 11 bases between the two germline ends. The CDR3 DNA sequence: TGCGCCAGCAGCTTGGCCTCAGGAAATTATGGCTACACCTTC. Protein sequence: CASSLASGNYGYTF.

This clonotype was found many times. The chain employs TRBV20-1 and TRBJ2-2; the D gene is possibly TRBD2 (6 bases). Germline CDR1 and CDR2: DFQATT and SNEGSKA (reference sequence). The CDR3 is 13 residues long. V gave up 2 bases and J gave up 7 bases, with 11 bases separating them. This chain's CDR3 is CSARPGLGGELFF. The CDR3 nucleotides are TGCAGTGCTAGACCGGGACTGGGCGGGGAGCTGTTTTTT.

This clonotype was counted at least ten times. The chain uses TRBV20-1 and TRBJ1-2, with D perhaps matching TRBD1 (5 bases). This CDR3 contains 14 residues. Trimming pared 1 base from V and 4 bases from J, leaving 13 bases between. CDR1 DFQATT and CDR2 SNEGSKA come from the germline V gene (reference sequence). The CDR3 sequence is CSARVGQGGYGYTF. CDR3 nucleotides: TGCAGTGCTAGAGTCGGGCAGGGAGGCTATGGCTACACCTTC.

This clonotype was counted only a few times. The chain couples TRBV14 to TRBJ2-1, with D unclear. The CDR3 has 13 amino acids. Looked up from germline, CDR1 is SGHDN and CDR2 is FVKESK. V lost 1 base and J lost 5, with 6 bases in between. The CDR3 protein is CASSQGHNNEQFF. The CDR3 coding sequence is TGTGCCAGCAGCCAAGGACACAACAATGAGCAGTTCTTC.

In its sample, this clonotype was seen a few times. The rearrangement links TRBV10-2 to TRBJ2-5, with D uncertain. V lost 8 bases and J 2 bases, leaving 12 bases between the germline ends. Looked up from germline, CDR1 is WSHSY and CDR2 is SAAADI. This CDR3 spans 13 amino acids. The CDR3 DNA is TGCGCCAGCCGAGCGACACTTCAAGAGACCCAGTACTTC. Translation: CASRATLQETQYF.